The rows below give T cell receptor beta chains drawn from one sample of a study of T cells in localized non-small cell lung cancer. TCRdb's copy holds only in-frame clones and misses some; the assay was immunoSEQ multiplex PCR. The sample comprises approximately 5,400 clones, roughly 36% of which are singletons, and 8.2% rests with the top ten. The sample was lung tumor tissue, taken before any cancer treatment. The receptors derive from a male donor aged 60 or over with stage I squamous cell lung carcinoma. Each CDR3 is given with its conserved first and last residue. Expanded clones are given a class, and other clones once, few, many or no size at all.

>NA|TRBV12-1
CASSLWAIANYGYTF
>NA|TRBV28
CASSLGTGFNQPQHF
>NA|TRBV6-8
CASSGENNEQFF
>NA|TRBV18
CASSRSQGGESQHF
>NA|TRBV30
CASTGTAGGAQHF
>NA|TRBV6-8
CAISAQVNTEAFF
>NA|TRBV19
CASKVWATNEKLFF
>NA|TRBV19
CASGDRGLYGYTF
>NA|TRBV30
CAWGQGATQPQHF
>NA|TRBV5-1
CASSPGLVYQETQYF
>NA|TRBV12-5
CASGRDSNTDTQYF
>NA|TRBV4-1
CASSQDEAGRYEQYF
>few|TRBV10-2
CASKSAGTGHTEAFF
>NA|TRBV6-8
CASSVLSAGQPQHF
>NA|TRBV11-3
CASSTPWVKETQYF
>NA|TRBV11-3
CASSTDRGLKGTGELFF
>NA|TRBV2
CASSDIGGEQYF
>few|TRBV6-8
CASTSSGTGLGQPQHF
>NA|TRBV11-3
CASSRWEVSYEQYF
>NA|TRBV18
CASSPGGWQETQYF
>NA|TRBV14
CASSLITGPSTDTQYF
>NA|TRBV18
CASSPRRGDTNEKLFF
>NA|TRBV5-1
CASSPNRAGEKLFF
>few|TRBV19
CASREGNTGELFF
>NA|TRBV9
CASSRGRTSDTQYF
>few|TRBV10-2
CASSEAGTDTQYF
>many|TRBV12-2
CAVGRVGEGHGYTF
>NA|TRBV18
CASSPFDGSSGNTIYF
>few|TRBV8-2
CASRQGAIGNQPQHF
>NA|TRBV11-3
CASRSTSGEAGELFF
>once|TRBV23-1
CASRPGTPLPSSYEQYF
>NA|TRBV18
CASSPYGTNNSPLHF
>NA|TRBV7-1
CASSLGLADTQYF
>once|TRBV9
CASSVGVGLDTEAFF
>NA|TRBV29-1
CSVWGRDTGELFF
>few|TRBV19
CASSTVGRIDGYTF
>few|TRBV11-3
CASSYGAGLNTGELFF
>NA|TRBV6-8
CASRDSSTNEKLFF
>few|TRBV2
CASLRRDRSYEQYF
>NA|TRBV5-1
CASSSGSRGAEAFF
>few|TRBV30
CAWSVGQSNTIYF
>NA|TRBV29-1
CSVESVGTDTQYF
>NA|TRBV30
CALAGGPGNEQFF
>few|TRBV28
CASSFGDSSGNTIYF
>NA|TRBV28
CASSLGSTGPTEAFF
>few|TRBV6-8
CASKLVPANTGELFF
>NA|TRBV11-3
CASSSVDLNEKLFF